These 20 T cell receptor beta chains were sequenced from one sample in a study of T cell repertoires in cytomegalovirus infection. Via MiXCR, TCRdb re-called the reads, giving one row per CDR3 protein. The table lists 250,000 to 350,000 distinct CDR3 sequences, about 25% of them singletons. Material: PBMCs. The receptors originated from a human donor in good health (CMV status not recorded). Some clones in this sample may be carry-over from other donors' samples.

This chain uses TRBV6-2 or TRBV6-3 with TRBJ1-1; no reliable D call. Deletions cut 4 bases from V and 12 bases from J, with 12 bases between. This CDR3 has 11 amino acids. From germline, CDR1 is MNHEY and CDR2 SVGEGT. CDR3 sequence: CASSFGQETFF. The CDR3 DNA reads TGTGCCAGCAGTTTCGGGCAGGAAACTTTCTTT.

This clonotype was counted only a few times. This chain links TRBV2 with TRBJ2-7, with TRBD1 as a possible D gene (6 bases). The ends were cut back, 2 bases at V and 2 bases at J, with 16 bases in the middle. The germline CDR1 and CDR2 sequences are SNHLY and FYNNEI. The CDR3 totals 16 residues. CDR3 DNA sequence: TGTGCCAGCAGTGAAATCCAACAGGGACCAACCTACGAGCAGTACTTC. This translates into CASSEIQQGPTYEQYF.

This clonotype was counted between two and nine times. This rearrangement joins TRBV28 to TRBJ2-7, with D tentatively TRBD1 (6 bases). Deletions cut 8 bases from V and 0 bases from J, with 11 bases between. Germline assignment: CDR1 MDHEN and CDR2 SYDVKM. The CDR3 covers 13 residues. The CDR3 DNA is TGTGCCAGCTCCGGGACAAACTCCTACGAGCAGTACTTC. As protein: CASSGTNSYEQYF. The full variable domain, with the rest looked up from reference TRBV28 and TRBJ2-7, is DVKVTQSSRYLVKRTGEKVFLECVQDMDHENMFWYRQDPGLGLRLIYFSYDVKMKEKGDIPEGYSVSREKKERFSLILESASTNQTSMYLCASSGTNSYEQYFGPGTRLTVT.

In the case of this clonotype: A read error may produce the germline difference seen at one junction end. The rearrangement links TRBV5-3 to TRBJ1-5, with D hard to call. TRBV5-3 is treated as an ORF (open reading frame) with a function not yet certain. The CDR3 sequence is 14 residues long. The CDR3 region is CASSLNWGGQPQHF. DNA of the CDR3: TGTGCCAGCAGCTTGAACTGGGGAGGACAGCCCCAGCATTTT.

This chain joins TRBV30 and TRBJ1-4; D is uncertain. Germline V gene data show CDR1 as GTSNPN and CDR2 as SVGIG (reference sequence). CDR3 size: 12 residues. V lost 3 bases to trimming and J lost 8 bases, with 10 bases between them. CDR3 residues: CAWSSRGEKLFF. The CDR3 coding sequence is TGTGCCTGGAGCTCTCGGGGAGAAAAACTGTTTTTT.

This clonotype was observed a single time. As DNA, the CDR3 is TGTGCCAGCAGCTTGACAGGGGGCGCGGGGACTGAAGCTTTCTTT. Its protein product is CASSLTGGAGTEAFF. The rearrangement links TRBV7-2 to TRBJ1-1; 10 bases agree with TRBD1. With V trimmed by 3 bases and J by 5 bases, 6 bases remained unmatched. From germline, CDR1 is SGHTA and CDR2 FQGNSA. The CDR3 is 15 amino acids.

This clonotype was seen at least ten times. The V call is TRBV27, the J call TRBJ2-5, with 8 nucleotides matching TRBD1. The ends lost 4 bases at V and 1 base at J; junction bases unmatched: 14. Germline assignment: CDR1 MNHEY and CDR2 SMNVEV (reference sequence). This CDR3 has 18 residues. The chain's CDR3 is CASSSLAPGGGSQETQYF. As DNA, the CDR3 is TGTGCCAGCAGTTCTCTAGCCCCAGGGGGCGGTTCCCAAGAGACCCAGTACTTC.

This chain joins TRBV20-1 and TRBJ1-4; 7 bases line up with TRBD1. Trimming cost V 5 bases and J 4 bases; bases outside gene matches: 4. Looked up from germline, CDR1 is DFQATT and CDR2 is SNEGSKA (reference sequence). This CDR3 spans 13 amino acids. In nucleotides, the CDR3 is TGCAGTGCTTTGACAGGGAGTAATGAAAAACTGTTTTTT. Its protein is CSALTGSNEKLFF.

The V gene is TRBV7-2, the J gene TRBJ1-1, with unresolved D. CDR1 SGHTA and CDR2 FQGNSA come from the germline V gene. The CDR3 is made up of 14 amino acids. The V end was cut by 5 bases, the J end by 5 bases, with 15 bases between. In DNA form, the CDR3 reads TGTGCCAGCAGCCTCTTCAGCAGCGCTACTGAAGCTTTCTTT. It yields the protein CASSLFSSATEAFF.

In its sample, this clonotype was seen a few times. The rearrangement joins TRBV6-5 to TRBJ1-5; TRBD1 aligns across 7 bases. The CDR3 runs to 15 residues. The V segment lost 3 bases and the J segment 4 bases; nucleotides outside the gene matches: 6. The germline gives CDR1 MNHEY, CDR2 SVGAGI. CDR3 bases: TGTGCCAGCAGTTATACTTCGACAGGGAATCAGCCCCAGCATTTT. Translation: CASSYTSTGNQPQHF.

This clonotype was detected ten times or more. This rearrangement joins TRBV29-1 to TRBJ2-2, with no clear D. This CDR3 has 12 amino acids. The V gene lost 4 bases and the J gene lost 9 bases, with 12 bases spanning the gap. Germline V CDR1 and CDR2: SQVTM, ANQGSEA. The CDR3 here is CSVGGWGRELFF. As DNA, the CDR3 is TGCAGCGTTGGGGGTTGGGGTCGGGAGCTGTTTTTT.

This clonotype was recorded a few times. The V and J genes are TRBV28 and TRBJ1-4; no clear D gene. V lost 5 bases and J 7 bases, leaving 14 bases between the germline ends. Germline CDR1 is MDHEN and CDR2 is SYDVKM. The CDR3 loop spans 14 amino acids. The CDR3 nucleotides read TGTGCCAGCAGTCTCTTTGGTGAGATTGAAAAACTGTTTTTT. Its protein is CASSLFGEIEKLFF.

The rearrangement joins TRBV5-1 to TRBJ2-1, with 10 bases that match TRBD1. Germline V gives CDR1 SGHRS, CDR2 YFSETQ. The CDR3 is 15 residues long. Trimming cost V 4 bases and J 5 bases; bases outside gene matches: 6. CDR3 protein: CASSATGGNDNEQFF. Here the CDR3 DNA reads TGCGCCAGCAGCGCGACAGGGGGCAACGACAATGAGCAGTTCTTC.

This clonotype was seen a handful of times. The CDR3 nucleotides are TGCAGTGCTCCCGACAGAACCGGGGCCAACGTCCTGACTTTC. This encodes CSAPDRTGANVLTF. The chain recombines TRBV20-1 with TRBJ2-6; tentatively, D is TRBD1 (5 bases). Germline V gene data show CDR1 as DFQATT and CDR2 as SNEGSKA (reference sequence). This CDR3 is built from 14 residues. The ends were cut back, 5 bases at V and 4 bases at J, with 12 bases in the middle.

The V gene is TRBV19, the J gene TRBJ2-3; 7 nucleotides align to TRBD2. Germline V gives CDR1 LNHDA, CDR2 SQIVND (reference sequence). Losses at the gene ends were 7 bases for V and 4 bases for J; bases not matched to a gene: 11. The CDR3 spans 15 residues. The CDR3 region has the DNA TGTGCCAGTAAGGCGGGAGCTAGAACGTCAGATACGCAGTATTTT. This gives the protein CASKAGARTSDTQYF.

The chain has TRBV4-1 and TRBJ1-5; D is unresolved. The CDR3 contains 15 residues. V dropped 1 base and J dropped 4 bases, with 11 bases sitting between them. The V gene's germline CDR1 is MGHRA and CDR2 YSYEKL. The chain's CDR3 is CASSQVAQPNQPQHF. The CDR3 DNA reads TGCGCCAGCAGCCAAGTGGCACAGCCTAATCAGCCCCAGCATTTT.

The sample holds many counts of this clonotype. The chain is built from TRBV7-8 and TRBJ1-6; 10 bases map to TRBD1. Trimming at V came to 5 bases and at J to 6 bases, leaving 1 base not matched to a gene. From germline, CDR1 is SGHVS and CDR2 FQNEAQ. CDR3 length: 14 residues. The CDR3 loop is CASSRTGGNSPLHF. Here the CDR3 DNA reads TGTGCCAGCAGCAGGACAGGGGGTAATTCACCCCTCCACTTT. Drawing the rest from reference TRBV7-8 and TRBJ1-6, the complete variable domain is GAGVSQSPRYKVAKRGQDVALRCDPISGHVSLFWYQQALGQGPEFLTYFQNEAQLDKSGLPSDRFFAERPEGSVSTLKIQRTQQEDSAVYLCASSRTGGNSPLHFGNGTRLTVT.

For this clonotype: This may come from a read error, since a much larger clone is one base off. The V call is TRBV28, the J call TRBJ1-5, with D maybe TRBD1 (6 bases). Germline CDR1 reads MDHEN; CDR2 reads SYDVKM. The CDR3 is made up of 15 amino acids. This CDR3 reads CTSMPTGGGNQPQHF. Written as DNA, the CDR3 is TGTACCAGCATGCCGACGGGGGGCGGCAATCAGCCCCAGCATTTT.

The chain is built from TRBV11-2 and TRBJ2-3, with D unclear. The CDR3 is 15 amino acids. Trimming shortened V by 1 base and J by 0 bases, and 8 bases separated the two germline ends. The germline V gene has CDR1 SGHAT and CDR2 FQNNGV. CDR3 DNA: TGTGCCAGCAGCTTAGGCAGCCCTAGCACAGATACGCAGTATTTT. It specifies CASSLGSPSTDTQYF.

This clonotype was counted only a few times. This CDR3 is CSARTDLTEAFF. CDR3 in DNA: TGCAGTGCTAGAACGGACCTAACTGAAGCTTTCTTT. This chain joins TRBV20-1 and TRBJ1-1; D is unresolved. CDR1 DFQATT and CDR2 SNEGSKA come from the germline V gene (reference sequence). Deletions cut 2 bases from V and 5 bases from J, with 9 bases between. CDR3 length: 12 amino acids.